These 6 T cell receptor beta chains came from one sample sequenced in a study of CD8 T cells in ankylosing spondylitis. Using its own MiXCR run on the 5' RACE reads, TCRdb lists one record per CDR3 protein. The repertoire has about 150,000 distinct CDR3 sequences, roughly 30% of them found once; the top ten carry 6%. The sequenced sample consisted of synovial fluid, either unsorted or a sorted T cell fraction (not recorded which). These receptors were taken from a male donor with ankylosing spondylitis.

This chain connects TRBV5-1 to TRBJ2-3; no clear D. V lost 0 bases, J lost 0 bases, and 8 bases lay in between. There are 15 residues in the CDR3. The V gene's germline CDR1 is SGHRS and CDR2 YFSETQ. The DNA of the CDR3 is TGCGCCAGCAGCTTGGCCAGCCTCAGCACAGATACGCAGTATTTT. Protein: CASSLASLSTDTQYF.

The chain is built from TRBV2 and TRBJ2-7; 7 nucleotides line up with TRBD2. This CDR3 region has 13 residues. Germline V gene sequence: CDR1 SNHLY, CDR2 FYNNEI. J lost 0 bases, V lost 6 bases, and 2 bases had no gene match. CDR3 region: CASSRDYSYEQYF. As DNA, the CDR3 is TGTGCCAGCAGCCGGGACTACTCCTACGAGCAGTACTTC.

V and J are TRBV7-9 and TRBJ1-2, with 8 bases that match TRBD1. The CDR3 has 16 amino acids. The V segment lost 2 bases and the J segment 8 bases; nucleotides outside the gene matches: 13. Germline V gene data show CDR1 as SEHNR and CDR2 as FQNEAQ (reference sequence). CDR3: CASSLSPQGAKQGYTF. For the CDR3, the DNA is TGTGCCAGCAGCTTATCCCCCCAGGGGGCCAAACAGGGCTACACCTTC.

The chain recombines TRBV5-1 with TRBJ2-3; TRBD1 matches 9 bases. V was clipped by 4 bases and J by 3 bases; unmatched bases: 12. Looked up from germline, CDR1 is SGHRS and CDR2 is YFSETQ. The CDR3 runs 17 residues. Here the CDR3 reads CASSNAVVGQGTDTQYF. In DNA, the CDR3 is TGCGCCAGCAGCAACGCGGTGGTAGGACAGGGGACAGATACGCAGTATTTT.

This chain connects TRBV24-1 to TRBJ1-5; D possibly corresponds to TRBD1 (5 bases). This CDR3 spans 15 amino acids. V gave up 2 bases and J gave up 5 bases, with 12 bases separating them. CDR1 and CDR2 from the germline V gene are KGHDR and SFDVKD. The CDR3 nucleotides read TGTGCCACCAGTGATTCAGGGATGCCCCATCAGCCCCAGCATTTT. This sequence encodes CATSDSGMPHQPQHF.

In its sample, this clonotype was seen many times. The chain uses TRBV20-1 and TRBJ2-7; maybe TRBD1 (6 bases). From germline, CDR1 is DFQATT and CDR2 SNEGSKA (reference sequence). Trimming stripped 5 bases from V and 3 bases from J, with 11 bases between. The CDR3 is 12 residues long. CDR3 sequence: CSAEDRFYEQYF. CDR3 bases: TGCAGTGCTGAAGACAGGTTCTACGAGCAGTACTTC.